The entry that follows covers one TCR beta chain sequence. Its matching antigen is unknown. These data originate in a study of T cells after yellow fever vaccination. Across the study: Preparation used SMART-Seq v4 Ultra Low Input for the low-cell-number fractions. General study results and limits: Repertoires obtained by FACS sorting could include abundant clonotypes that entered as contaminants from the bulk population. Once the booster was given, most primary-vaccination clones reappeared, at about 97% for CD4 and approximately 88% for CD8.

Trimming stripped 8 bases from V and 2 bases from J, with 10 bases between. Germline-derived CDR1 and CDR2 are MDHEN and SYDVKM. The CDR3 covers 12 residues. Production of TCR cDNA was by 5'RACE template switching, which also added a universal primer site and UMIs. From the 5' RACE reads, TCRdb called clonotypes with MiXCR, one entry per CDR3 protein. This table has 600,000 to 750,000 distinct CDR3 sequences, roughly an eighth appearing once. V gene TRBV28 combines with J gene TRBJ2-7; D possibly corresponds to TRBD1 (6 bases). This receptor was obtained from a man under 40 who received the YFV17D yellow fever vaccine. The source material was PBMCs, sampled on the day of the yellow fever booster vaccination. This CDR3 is CASRDTTYEQYF. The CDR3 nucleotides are TGTGCCAGCCGGGACACTACCTACGAGCAGTACTTC.